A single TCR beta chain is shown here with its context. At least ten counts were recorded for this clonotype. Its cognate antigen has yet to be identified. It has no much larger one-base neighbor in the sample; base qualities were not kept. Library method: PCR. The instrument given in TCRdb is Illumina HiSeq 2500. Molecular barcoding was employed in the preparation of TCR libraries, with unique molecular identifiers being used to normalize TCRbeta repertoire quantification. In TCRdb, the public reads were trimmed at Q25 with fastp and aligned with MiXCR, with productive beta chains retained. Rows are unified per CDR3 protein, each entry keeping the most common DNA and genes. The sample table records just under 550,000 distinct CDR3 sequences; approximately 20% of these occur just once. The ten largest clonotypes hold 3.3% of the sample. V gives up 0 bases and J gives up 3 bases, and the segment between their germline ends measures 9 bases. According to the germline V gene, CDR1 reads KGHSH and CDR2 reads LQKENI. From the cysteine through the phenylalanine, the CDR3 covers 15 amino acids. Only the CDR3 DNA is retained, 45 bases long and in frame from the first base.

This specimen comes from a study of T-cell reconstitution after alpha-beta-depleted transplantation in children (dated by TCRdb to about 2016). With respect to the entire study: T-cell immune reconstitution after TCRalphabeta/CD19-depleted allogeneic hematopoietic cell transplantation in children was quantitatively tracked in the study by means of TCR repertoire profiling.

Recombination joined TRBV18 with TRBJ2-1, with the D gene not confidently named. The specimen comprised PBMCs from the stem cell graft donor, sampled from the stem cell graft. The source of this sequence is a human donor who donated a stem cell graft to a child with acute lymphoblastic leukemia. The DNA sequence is TGTGCCAGCTCACCACCGGCATATCACTACAATGAGCAGTTCTTC. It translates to CASSPPAYHYNEQFF.